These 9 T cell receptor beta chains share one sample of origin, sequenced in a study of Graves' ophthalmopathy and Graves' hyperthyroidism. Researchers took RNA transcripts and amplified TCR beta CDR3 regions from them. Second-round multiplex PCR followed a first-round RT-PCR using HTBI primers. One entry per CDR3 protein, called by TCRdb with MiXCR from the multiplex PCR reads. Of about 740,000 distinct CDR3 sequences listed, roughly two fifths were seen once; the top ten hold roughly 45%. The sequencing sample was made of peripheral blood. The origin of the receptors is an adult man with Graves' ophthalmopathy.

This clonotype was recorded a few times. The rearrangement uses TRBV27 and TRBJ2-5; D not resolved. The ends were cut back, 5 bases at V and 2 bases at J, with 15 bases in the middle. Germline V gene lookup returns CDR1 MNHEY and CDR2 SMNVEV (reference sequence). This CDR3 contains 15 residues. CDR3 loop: CASSIGSSRQETQYF. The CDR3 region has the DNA TGTGCCAGCAGTATCGGATCTAGTCGACAAGAGACCCAGTACTTC.

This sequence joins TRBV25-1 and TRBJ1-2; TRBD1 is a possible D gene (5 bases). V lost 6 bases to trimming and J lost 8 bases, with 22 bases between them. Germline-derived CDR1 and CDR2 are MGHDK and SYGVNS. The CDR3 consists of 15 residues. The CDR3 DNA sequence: TGTGCCAGCAGCCAAGGGAGAGCGGGGGTAAAGGGCTACACCTTC. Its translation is CASSQGRAGVKGYTF.

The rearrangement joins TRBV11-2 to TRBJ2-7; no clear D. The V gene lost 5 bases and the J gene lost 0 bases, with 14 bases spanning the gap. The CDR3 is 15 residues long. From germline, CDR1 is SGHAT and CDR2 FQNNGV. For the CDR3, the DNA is TGTGCCAGCAGCCCCTCTTTATCCGTCTCCTACGAGCAGTACTTC. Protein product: CASSPSLSVSYEQYF.

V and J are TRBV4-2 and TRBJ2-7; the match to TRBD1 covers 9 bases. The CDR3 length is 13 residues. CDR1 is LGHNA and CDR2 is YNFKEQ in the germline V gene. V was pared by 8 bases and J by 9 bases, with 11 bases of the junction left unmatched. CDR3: CASATGGLNGQYF. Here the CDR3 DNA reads TGTGCCAGCGCGACAGGGGGATTGAACGGGCAGTACTTC.

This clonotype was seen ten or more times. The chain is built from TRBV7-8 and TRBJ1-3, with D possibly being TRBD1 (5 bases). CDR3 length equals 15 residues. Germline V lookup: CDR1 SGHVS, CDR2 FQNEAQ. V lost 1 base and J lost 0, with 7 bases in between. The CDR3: CASSLEGASGNTIYF. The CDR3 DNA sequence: TGTGCCAGCAGCTTAGAAGGGGCCTCTGGAAACACCATATATTTT.

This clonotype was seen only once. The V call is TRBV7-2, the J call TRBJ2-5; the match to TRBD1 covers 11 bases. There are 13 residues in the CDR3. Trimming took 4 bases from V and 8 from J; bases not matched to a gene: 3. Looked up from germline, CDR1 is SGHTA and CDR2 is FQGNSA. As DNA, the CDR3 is TGTGCCAGCAGCTCAGGGACAGGGGGTACCCAGTACTTC. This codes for CASSSGTGGTQYF.

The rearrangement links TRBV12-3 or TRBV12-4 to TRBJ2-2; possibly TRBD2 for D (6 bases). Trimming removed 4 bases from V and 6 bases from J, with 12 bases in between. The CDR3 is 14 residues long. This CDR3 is CASSSAPGAGELFF. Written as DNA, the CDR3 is TGTGCCAGCAGTTCCGCCCCGGGGGCCGGGGAGCTGTTTTTT.

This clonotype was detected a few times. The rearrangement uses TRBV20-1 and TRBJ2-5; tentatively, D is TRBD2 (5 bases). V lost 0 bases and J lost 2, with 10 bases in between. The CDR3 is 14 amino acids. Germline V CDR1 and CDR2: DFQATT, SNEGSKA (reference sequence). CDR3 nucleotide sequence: TGCAGTGCTAGAGACGTCAGCGGTCAAGAGACCCAGTACTTC. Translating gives CSARDVSGQETQYF.

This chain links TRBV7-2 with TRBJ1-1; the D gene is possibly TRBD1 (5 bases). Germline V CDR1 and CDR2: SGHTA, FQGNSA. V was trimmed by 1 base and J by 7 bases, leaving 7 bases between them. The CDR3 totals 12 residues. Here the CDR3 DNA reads TGTGCCAGCAGCTTAGGGACACATGAAGCTTTCTTT. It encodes CASSLGTHEAFF.